One sample yielded the 27 T cell receptor beta chains listed below, sequenced in a study of CD8 T cells in Susac syndrome. A quantity of about 0.45 to 1 ug RNA underwent reverse transcription using random hexamers. One entry per CDR3 protein, called by TCRdb with MiXCR from the immunoSEQ multiplex PCR reads. The sample contains some 170,000 distinct CDR3 sequences, around 96% of which appear only once. What was sequenced was CD4+ T cells from PBMCs. These receptors originate from a human donor in good health.

V usage is TRBV29-1 and J usage is TRBJ2-2; TRBD1 matches at 7 bases. Germline V gives CDR1 SQVTM, CDR2 ANQGSEA. The V gene end was trimmed by 6 bases and the J gene end by 3 bases; junction bases not matched to a gene: 7. The CDR3 sequence is 14 residues long. The CDR3 DNA sequence: TGCAGCGTCCGTCCGGGACAGTACACCGGGGAGCTGTTTTTT. This translates into CSVRPGQYTGELFF.

J is TRBJ2-3 and V is TRBV5-6, with 8 bases matching TRBD2. The trim removed 1 base at V and 2 bases at J, leaving 6 bases unmatched. This CDR3 has 16 residues. Germline CDR1 and CDR2: SGHDT and YYEEEE. CDR3: CASSLYPAGDTDTQYF. In nucleotides, the CDR3 is TGTGCCAGCAGCTTGTACCCAGCGGGGGACACAGATACGCAGTATTTT.

The rearrangement links TRBV7-2 to TRBJ2-5; D is unclear. In germline, CDR1 is SGHTA, CDR2 FQGNSA. V lost 4 bases and J 7 bases, leaving 10 bases between the germline ends. There are 12 residues in the CDR3. As DNA, the CDR3 is TGTGCCAGCAGCTCAAACAGCCGGACCCAGTACTTC. Translating it yields CASSSNSRTQYF.

The chain joins TRBV28 to TRBJ2-1, with 10 positions matching TRBD2. Losses at the gene ends were 6 bases for V and 7 bases for J; bases not matched to a gene: 9. CDR1 is MDHEN and CDR2 is SYDVKM in the germline V gene. There are 15 residues in the CDR3. The CDR3 DNA reads TGTGCCAGCAGGTCCCCCGGACTAGCGGTTAATGAGCAGTTCTTC. It translates to CASRSPGLAVNEQFF.

The chain joins TRBV27 to TRBJ1-2, with TRBD1 as a possible D gene (5 bases). CDR3 size: 14 residues. The germline V gene encodes CDR1 MNHEY and CDR2 SMNVEV (reference sequence). V was pared by 5 bases and J by 4 bases, with 14 bases between. The CDR3 DNA follows: TGTGCCAGCAGTCCCATTCCAGGGATCTATGGCTACACCTTC. Its protein product is CASSPIPGIYGYTF.

The rearrangement uses TRBV29-1 and TRBJ1-2, with 7 positions matching TRBD1. The CDR3 is made up of 15 amino acids. The germline V gene encodes CDR1 SQVTM and CDR2 ANQGSEA. The ends lost 5 bases at V and 6 bases at J; junction bases unmatched: 15. The CDR3 is CSVWGTQGTIHGYTF. The CDR3 bases are TGCAGCGTTTGGGGGACACAGGGGACCATCCATGGCTACACCTTC.

This sequence joins TRBV20-1 and TRBJ2-5; 14 bases line up with TRBD2. The V gene end was trimmed by 5 bases and the J gene end by 3 bases; junction bases not matched to a gene: 2. This CDR3 contains 14 residues. Germline values: CDR1 DFQATT, CDR2 SNEGSKA (reference sequence). This CDR3 reads CSAVTSGREETQYF. The CDR3 nucleotides are TGCAGTGCTGTGACTAGCGGGAGGGAAGAGACCCAGTACTTC.

The chain has TRBV7-2 and TRBJ2-1, with 10 bases aligning to TRBD1. From germline, CDR1 is SGHTA and CDR2 FQGNSA. With 3 bases clipped from V and 9 bases from J, the junction kept 8 bases outside the gene matches. CDR3 length: 15 residues. In DNA, the CDR3 is TGTGCCAGCAGCTTGGCTCGACAGGGGGCCGGTGAGCAGTTCTTC. Encoded protein: CASSLARQGAGEQFF.

V is TRBV25-1 and J is TRBJ2-3; no clear D gene. The V end lost 2 bases, the J end lost 1 base, and 4 bases lay between the germline ends. This CDR3 is 13 amino acids long. Looked up from germline, CDR1 is MGHDK and CDR2 is SYGVNS. CDR3 in amino acids: CASSERRTDTQYF. The CDR3 coding sequence is TGTGCCAGCAGTGAACGACGCACAGATACGCAGTATTTT.

The chain uses TRBV9 and TRBJ2-3; 7 bases are a match to TRBD2. Germline V CDR1 and CDR2: SGDLS, YYNGEE. The V and J ends lost 4 bases and 6 bases, in that order; junction bases with no gene match: 8. CDR3 length: 14 amino acids. The CDR3 sequence is CASSFSGEGDTQYF. The CDR3 DNA follows: TGTGCCAGCAGCTTCAGCGGGGAGGGGGATACGCAGTATTTT.

The rearrangement links TRBV20-1 to TRBJ2-3, with a tentative D call TRBD1 (6 bases). V lost 6 bases, J lost 9 bases, and 19 bases lay in between. This CDR3 region has 13 residues. The V gene's germline CDR1 is DFQATT and CDR2 SNEGSKA (reference sequence). The CDR3 coding sequence is TGCAGTGCCATAGAGGGGGATAGGGGGACGCAGTATTTT. Translating it yields CSAIEGDRGTQYF.

The chain uses TRBV5-6 and TRBJ2-4, with a possible D match to TRBD2 (6 bases). The V end lost 6 bases, the J end lost 1 base, and 17 bases lay between the germline ends. Per germline, CDR1 SGHDT and CDR2 YYEEEE. The CDR3 runs to 16 residues. CDR3 residues: CASTSDPRGAKNIQYF. The DNA of the CDR3 is TGTGCCAGCACCTCGGACCCCCGGGGGGCCAAAAACATTCAGTACTTC.

The chain couples TRBV20-1 to TRBJ2-7; 12 bases agree with TRBD2. Trimming took 5 bases from V and 6 from J; bases not matched to a gene: 11. This CDR3 has 15 residues. Looked up from germline, CDR1 is DFQATT and CDR2 is SNEGSKA (reference sequence). The CDR3 is CSAERLAGGPAEQYF. The CDR3 region has the DNA TGCAGTGCTGAGCGGCTAGCGGGAGGGCCGGCCGAGCAGTACTTC.

The gene calls are TRBV5-6 and TRBJ2-7; 9 bases align to TRBD1. The CDR3 has 14 amino acids. The germline CDR1 and CDR2 sequences are SGHDT and YYEEEE. V lost 4 bases, J lost 0 bases, and 2 bases stayed unmatched. For the CDR3, the DNA is TGTGCCAGCAGCCGGGACAGGGCCTCCTACGAGCAGTACTTC. Translation gives CASSRDRASYEQYF.

The V gene is TRBV7-2, the J gene TRBJ2-3; D unclear. The CDR3 extends over 15 amino acids. With 2 bases removed from V and 2 bases from J, the gap between germline ends came to 11 bases. Germline values: CDR1 SGHTA, CDR2 FQGNSA. The CDR3 reads CASSLRSQPTDTQYF. The CDR3 DNA sequence: TGTGCCAGCAGCTTAAGGAGCCAACCCACAGATACGCAGTATTTT.

The CDR3 DNA follows: TGCAGTGTCCTGACTAGCGGGAGAACCTACAATGAGCAGTTCTTC. Its protein product is CSVLTSGRTYNEQFF. This chain connects TRBV20-1 to TRBJ2-1; 12 bases agree with TRBD2. This CDR3 comprises 15 residues. CDR1 DFQATT and CDR2 SNEGSKA come from the germline V gene (reference sequence). The V and J ends lost 7 bases and 2 bases, in that order; junction bases with no gene match: 6.

The chain joins TRBV3-1 to TRBJ1-4; TRBD1 agrees at 8 bases. Looked up from germline, CDR1 is LGHDT and CDR2 is YNNKEL (reference sequence). The CDR3 loop spans 16 amino acids. The V and J ends lost 4 bases and 5 bases, in that order; junction bases with no gene match: 9. CDR3 in amino acids: CASSPHRTGRNEKLFF. In DNA form, the CDR3 reads TGTGCCAGCAGCCCACACAGGACAGGGAGAAATGAAAAACTGTTTTTT.

This clonotype was detected once. This rearrangement joins TRBV3-1 to TRBJ2-7; D is perhaps TRBD1 or TRBD2 (5 bases each). The CDR3 consists of 15 residues. The V end lost 8 bases, the J end lost 2 bases, and 19 bases lay between the germline ends. Looked up from germline, CDR1 is LGHDT and CDR2 is YNNKEL (reference sequence). The CDR3 is CASGFQDRGTYEQYF. The CDR3 nucleotides are TGTGCCAGCGGTTTTCAAGACCGGGGCACCTACGAGCAGTACTTC.

The chain uses TRBV29-1 and TRBJ1-2, with a tentative D call TRBD1 (6 bases). This CDR3 spans 13 amino acids. Trimming removed 4 bases at V and 2 bases at J, with 11 bases between. Germline loops: CDR1 SQVTM, CDR2 ANQGSEA. The CDR3 region is CSVVGGPNYGYTF. As DNA, the CDR3 is TGCAGCGTTGTGGGGGGGCCAAACTATGGCTACACCTTC.

This clonotype came up once. The J gene is TRBJ1-5, the V gene TRBV7-2; D remains unclear. V dropped 5 bases and J dropped 7 bases, with 12 bases sitting between them. Germline CDR1 and CDR2: SGHTA and FQGNSA. CDR3 length: 13 amino acids. Written as DNA, the CDR3 is TGTGCCAGCAGCCCGGCGGTGGGGCAGCCCCAGCATTTT. It specifies CASSPAVGQPQHF.

This sequence joins TRBV4-3 and TRBJ1-5; D is uncertain. The CDR3 sequence is 14 residues long. Germline values: CDR1 LGHNA, CDR2 YSLEER. V lost 1 base to trimming and J lost 7 bases, with 11 bases between them. The chain's CDR3 is CASSQGVLRQPQHF. Written as DNA, the CDR3 is TGCGCCAGCAGCCAAGGGGTCCTAAGACAGCCCCAGCATTTT.

The chain carries TRBV9 and TRBJ1-4; 7 bases are a match to TRBD1. Germline-derived CDR1 and CDR2 are SGDLS and YYNGEE. J gave up 8 bases and V 3 bases, and 7 bases lay outside the gene matches. The CDR3 has 14 residues. The CDR3 sequence is CASSAGQSGEKLFF. The CDR3 DNA reads TGTGCCAGCAGCGCGGGACAGTCTGGGGAAAAACTGTTTTTT.

J is TRBJ2-3 and V is TRBV12-3 or TRBV12-4, with unresolved D. This CDR3 has 14 residues. The V end was cut by 2 bases, the J end by 2 bases, with 8 bases between. The CDR3 loop is CASSLIADTDTQYF. CDR3 nucleotide sequence: TGTGCCAGCAGTTTAATTGCGGACACAGATACGCAGTATTTT.

This chain uses TRBV25-1 with TRBJ1-2; 7 nucleotides line up with TRBD1. The CDR3 is made up of 13 amino acids. Germline V gives CDR1 MGHDK, CDR2 SYGVNS. J gave up 5 bases and V 7 bases, and 7 bases lay outside the gene matches. The CDR3 DNA is TGTGCCAGCACCCCGGGACAGCCGTATGGCTACACCTTC. Its translation is CASTPGQPYGYTF.

The CDR3 loop is CSARGRDTQYF. CDR3 nucleotides: TGCAGTGCTAGAGGGCGGGATACGCAGTATTTT. J is TRBJ2-3 and V is TRBV20-1; no clear D gene. The V and J ends lost 1 base and 6 bases respectively, with 5 bases between them. Germline CDR1 reads DFQATT; CDR2 reads SNEGSKA (reference sequence). The CDR3 sequence is 11 residues long.

This clonotype was counted a few times. This rearrangement joins TRBV29-1 to TRBJ2-3; D is undetermined. Germline CDR1 is SQVTM and CDR2 is ANQGSEA. The CDR3 is 13 amino acids. The germline V and J ends were trimmed by 3 bases and 2 bases, with 9 bases remaining between them. The CDR3 coding sequence is TGCAGCGTTGACCGACAATCCACAGATACGCAGTATTTT. Protein product: CSVDRQSTDTQYF.

The chain combines TRBV29-1 with TRBJ2-7; 7 bases line up with TRBD1. The CDR3 sequence is 13 residues long. Germline loops: CDR1 SQVTM, CDR2 ANQGSEA. V gave up 7 bases and J gave up 2 bases; unmatched junction bases: 8. CDR3 nucleotides: TGCAGCGGCCGGCGGACAGGCCCCTACGAGCAGTACTTC. Translated: CSGRRTGPYEQYF.